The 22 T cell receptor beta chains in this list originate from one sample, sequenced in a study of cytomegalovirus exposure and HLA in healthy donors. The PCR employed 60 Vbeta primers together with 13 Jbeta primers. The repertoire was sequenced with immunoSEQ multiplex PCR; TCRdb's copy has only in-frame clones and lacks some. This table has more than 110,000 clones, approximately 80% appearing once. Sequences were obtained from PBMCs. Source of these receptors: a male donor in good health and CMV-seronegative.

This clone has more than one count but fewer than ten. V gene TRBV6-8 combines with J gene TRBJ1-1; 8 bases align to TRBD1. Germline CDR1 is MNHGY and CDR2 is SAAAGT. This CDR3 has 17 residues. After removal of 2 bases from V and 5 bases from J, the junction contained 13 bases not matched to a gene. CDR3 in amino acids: CASSYGGGDRGRTEAFF. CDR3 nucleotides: TGTGCCAGCAGTTACGGTGGAGGTGACAGGGGACGGACTGAAGCTTTCTTT.

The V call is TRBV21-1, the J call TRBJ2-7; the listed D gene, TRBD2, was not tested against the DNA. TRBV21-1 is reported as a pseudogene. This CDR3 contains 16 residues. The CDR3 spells CASRTVHLAGPHEQYF. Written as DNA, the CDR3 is TGTGCCAGCAGAACAGTGCACCTAGCGGGACCCCACGAGCAGTACTTC.

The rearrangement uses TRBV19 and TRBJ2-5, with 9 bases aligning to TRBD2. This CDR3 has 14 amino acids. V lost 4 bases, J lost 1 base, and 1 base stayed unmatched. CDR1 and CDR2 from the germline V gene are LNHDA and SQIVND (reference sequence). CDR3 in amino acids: CASSTGLAQETQYF. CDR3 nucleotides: TGTGCCAGTAGTACGGGACTAGCCCAAGAGACCCAGTACTTC. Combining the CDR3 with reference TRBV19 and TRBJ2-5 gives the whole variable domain DGGITQSPKYLFRKEGQNVTLSCEQNLNHDAMYWYRQDPGQGLRLIYYSQIVNDFQKGDIAEGYSVSREKKESFPLTVTSAQKNPTAFYLCASSTGLAQETQYFGPGTRLLVL.

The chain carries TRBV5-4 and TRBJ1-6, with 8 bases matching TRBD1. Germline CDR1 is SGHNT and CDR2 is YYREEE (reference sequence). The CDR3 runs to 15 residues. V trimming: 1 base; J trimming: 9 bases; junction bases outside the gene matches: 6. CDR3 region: CASSLSRQGSSPLHF. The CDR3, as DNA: TGTGCCAGCAGCTTGTCCCGACAGGGGAGTTCACCCCTCCACTTT.

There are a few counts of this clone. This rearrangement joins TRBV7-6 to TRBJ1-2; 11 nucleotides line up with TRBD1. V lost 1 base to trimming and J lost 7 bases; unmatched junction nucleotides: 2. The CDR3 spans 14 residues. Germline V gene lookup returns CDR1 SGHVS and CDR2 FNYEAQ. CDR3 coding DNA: TGTGCCAGCAGCTTAGGGACAGGGGGCATTGGCTACACCTTC. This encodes CASSLGTGGIGYTF.

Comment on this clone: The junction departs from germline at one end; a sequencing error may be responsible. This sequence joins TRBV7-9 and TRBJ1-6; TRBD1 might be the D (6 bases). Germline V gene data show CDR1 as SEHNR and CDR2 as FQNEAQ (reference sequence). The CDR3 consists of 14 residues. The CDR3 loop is CSSSQGHHNSPLHF. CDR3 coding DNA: TGTTCCAGCAGCCAGGGACACCATAATTCACCCCTCCACTTT. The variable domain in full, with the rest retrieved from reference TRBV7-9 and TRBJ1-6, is DTGVSQNPRHKITKRGQNVTFRCDPISEHNRLYWYRQTLGQGPEFLTYFQNEAQLEKSRLLSDRFSAERPKGSFSTLEIQRTEQGDSAMYLCSSSQGHHNSPLHFGNGTRLTVT.

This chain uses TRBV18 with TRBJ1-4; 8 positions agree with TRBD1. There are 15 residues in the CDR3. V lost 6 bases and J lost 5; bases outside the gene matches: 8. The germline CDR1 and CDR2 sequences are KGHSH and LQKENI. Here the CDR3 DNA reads TGTGCCAGCTCGCCAAACAGGGGGGGAAATGAAAAACTGTTTTTT. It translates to CASSPNRGGNEKLFF.

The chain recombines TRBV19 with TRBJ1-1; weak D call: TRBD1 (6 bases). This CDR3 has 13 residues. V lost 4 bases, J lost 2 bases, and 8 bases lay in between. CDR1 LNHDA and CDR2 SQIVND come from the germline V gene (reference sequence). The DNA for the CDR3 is TGTGCCAGTAGTAACAGGGAAAACACTGAAGCTTTCTTT. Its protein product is CASSNRENTEAFF.

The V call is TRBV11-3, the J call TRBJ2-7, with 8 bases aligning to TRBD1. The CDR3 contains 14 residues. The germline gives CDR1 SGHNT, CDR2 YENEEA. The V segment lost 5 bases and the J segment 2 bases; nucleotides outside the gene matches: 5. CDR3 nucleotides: TGTGCCAGCAGCGCACAGGGGGTAACCTACGAGCAGTACTTC. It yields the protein CASSAQGVTYEQYF.

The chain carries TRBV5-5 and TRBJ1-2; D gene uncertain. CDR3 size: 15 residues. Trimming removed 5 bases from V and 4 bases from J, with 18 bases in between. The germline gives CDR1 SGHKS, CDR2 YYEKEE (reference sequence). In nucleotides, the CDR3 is TGTGCCAGCAGTATTACCGCGACGGAGGGCTATGGCTACACCTTC. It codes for CASSITATEGYGYTF.

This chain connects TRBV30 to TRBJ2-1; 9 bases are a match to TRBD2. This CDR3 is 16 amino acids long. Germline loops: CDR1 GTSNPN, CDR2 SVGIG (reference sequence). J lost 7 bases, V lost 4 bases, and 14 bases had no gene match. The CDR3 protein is CAWTGLKTSGSNEQFF. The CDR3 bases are TGTGCCTGGACTGGTCTAAAAACTAGCGGGTCGAATGAGCAGTTCTTC.

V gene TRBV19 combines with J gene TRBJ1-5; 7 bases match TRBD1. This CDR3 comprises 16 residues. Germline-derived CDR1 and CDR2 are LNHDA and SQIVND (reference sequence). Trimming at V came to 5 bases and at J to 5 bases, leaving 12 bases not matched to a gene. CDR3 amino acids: CASSAVTGNHYQPQHF. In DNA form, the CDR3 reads TGTGCCAGTAGTGCCGTGACAGGGAACCATTATCAGCCCCAGCATTTT.

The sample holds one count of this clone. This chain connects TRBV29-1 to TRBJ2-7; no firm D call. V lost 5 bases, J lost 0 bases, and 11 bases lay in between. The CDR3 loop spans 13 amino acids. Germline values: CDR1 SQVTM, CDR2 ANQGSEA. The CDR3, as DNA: TGCAGCGTTTTCGGTGACACCTCCTACGAGCAGTACTTC. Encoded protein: CSVFGDTSYEQYF.

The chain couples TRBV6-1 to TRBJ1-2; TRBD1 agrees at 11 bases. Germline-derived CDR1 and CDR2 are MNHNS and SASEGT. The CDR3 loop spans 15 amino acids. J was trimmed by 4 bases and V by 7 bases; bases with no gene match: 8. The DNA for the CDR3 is TGTGCCAGCACTGGACAGGGGGCGCGTAGCTATGGCTACACCTTC. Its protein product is CASTGQGARSYGYTF.

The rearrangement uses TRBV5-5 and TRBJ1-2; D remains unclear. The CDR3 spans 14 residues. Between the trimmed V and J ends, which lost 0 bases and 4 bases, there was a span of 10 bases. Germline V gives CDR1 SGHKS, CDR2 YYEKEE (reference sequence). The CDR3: CASSLDSWSYGYTF. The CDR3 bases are TGTGCCAGCAGCTTGGATAGCTGGAGCTATGGCTACACCTTC.

The CDR3 sequence is CASSLGGTGTRNTIYF. DNA for the CDR3: TGTGCCAGCAGCTTAGGGGGGACAGGGACCAGAAACACCATATATTTT. The chain employs TRBV7-9 and TRBJ1-3, with 9 bases lining up with TRBD1. Germline V gene lookup returns CDR1 SEHNR and CDR2 FQNEAQ (reference sequence). Germline trimming cut 1 base from V and 5 bases from J; bases unmatched to any gene: 6. The CDR3 loop spans 16 amino acids.

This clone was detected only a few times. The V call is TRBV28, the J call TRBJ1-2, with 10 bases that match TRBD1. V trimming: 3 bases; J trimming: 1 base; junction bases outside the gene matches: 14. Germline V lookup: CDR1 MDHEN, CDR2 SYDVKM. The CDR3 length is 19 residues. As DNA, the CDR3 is TGTGCCAGCAGTTTTGTTCGAGGGACAGGGGCATCGCGTAACTATGGCTACACCTTC. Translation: CASSFVRGTGASRNYGYTF.

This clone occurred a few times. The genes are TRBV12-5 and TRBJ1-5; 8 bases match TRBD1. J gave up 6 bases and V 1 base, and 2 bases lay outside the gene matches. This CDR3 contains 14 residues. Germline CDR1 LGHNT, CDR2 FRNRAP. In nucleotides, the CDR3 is TGTGCTAGTGGTTTGGGGACAGGGAGTCAGCCCCAGCATTTT. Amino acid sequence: CASGLGTGSQPQHF.

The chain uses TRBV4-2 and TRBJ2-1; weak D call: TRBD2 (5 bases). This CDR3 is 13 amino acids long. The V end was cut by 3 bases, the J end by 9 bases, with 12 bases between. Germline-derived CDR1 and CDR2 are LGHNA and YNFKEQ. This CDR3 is CASSHLKGVEQFF. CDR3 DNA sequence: TGTGCCAGCAGCCATTTAAAGGGAGTTGAGCAGTTCTTC.

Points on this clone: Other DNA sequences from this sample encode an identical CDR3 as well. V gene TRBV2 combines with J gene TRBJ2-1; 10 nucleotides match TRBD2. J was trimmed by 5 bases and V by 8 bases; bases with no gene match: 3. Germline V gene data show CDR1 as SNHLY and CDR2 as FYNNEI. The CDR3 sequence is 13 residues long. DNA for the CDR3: TGTGCCAGCGGGCTAGCGGGAGACAATGAGCAGTTCTTC. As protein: CASGLAGDNEQFF.

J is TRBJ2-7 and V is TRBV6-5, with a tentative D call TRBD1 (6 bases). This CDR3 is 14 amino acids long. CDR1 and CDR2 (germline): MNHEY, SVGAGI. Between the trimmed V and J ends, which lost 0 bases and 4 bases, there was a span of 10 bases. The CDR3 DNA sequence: TGTGCCAGCAGTTACTCTACAGGGCCGTACGAGCAGTACTTC. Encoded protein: CASSYSTGPYEQYF.

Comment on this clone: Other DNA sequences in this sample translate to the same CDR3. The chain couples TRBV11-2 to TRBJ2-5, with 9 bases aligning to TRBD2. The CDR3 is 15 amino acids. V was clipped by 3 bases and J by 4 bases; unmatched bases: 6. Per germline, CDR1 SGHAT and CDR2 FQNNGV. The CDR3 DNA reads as TGTGCCAGCAGCTTGAGGCGGGAGGGCCGAGAGACCCAGTACTTC. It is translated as CASSLRREGRETQYF. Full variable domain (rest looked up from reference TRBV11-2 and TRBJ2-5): EAGVAQSPRYKIIEKRQSVAFWCNPISGHATLYWYQQILGQGPKLLIQFQNNGVVDDSQLPKDRFSAERLKGVDSTLKIQPAKLEDSAVYLCASSLRREGRETQYFGPGTRLLVL.